The 19 T cell receptor beta chains below were found in one sample sequenced in a study of OX40 agonist ivuxolimab in advanced cancers. Profiling relied on immunoSEQ multiplex PCR, and the TCRdb table lists in-frame clones only, not all of them. The sample has fewer than 75,000 clones, about 89% seen once. This specimen consisted of CD4+ or CD8+ T cells sorted from blood, obtained in a trial of the OX40 agonist ivuxolimab. These receptors originate from an adult with an advanced solid tumor such as melanoma, head and neck, liver or kidney cancer.

J is TRBJ1-2 and V is TRBV6-6, with D unresolved. With 5 bases removed from V and 7 bases from J, the gap between germline ends came to 11 bases. The CDR3 contains 12 residues. In germline, CDR1 is MNHNY, CDR2 SVGAGI (reference sequence). The CDR3 protein is CASSPSPLGYTF. The CDR3 nucleotides read TGTGCCAGCAGTCCTAGTCCGCTTGGCTACACCTTC.

The rearrangement links TRBV18 to TRBJ1-2; D is perhaps TRBD1 (6 bases). The V gene's germline CDR1 is KGHSH and CDR2 LQKENI. V lost 1 base and J 7 bases, leaving 13 bases between the germline ends. The CDR3 has 14 residues. The CDR3 nucleotides read TGTGCCAGCTCACCACTAGAACAGGGTGTTGGCTACACCTTC. Its protein is CASSPLEQGVGYTF.

The chain employs TRBV15 and TRBJ2-2; D unresolved. This CDR3 is 13 amino acids long. Germline V gene data show CDR1 as LNHNV and CDR2 as YYDKDF (reference sequence). Trimming removed 1 base from V and 5 bases from J, with 5 bases in between. CDR3 sequence reads: CATSRGGTGELFF. The CDR3 nucleotides are TGTGCCACCAGCAGAGGGGGTACCGGGGAGCTGTTTTTT.

The rearrangement joins TRBV19 to TRBJ2-7, with D perhaps TRBD2 (6 bases). V dropped 4 bases and J dropped 2 bases, with 9 bases sitting between them. Germline values: CDR1 LNHDA, CDR2 SQIVND (reference sequence). The length of the CDR3 is 13 residues. The CDR3 bases are TGTGCCAGTAGTACCACGGGAGCCTACGAGCAGTACTTC. Translating it yields CASSTTGAYEQYF.

The chain recombines TRBV28 with TRBJ2-4, with TRBD2 as a possible D gene (7 bases). CDR3 size: 17 residues. Germline CDR1 MDHEN, CDR2 SYDVKM. The V and J ends lost 4 bases and 5 bases respectively, with 21 bases between them. CDR3 residues: CASSSGAGGGKQNIQYF. CDR3 sequence (DNA): TGTGCCAGCAGTTCAGGGGCGGGCGGGGGAAAACAAAACATTCAGTACTTC.

The chain is built from TRBV19 and TRBJ1-1; 7 bases fit TRBD1. After removal of 4 bases from V and 7 bases from J, the junction contained 3 bases not matched to a gene. CDR3 size: 12 residues. Germline loops: CDR1 LNHDA, CDR2 SQIVND (reference sequence). CDR3 DNA sequence: TGTGCCAGTAGTACTAGACAGGGTGAAGCTTTCTTT. It translates to CASSTRQGEAFF.

The chain is built from TRBV19 and TRBJ1-6; 7 nucleotides line up with TRBD1. The V segment lost 2 bases and the J segment 10 bases; nucleotides outside the gene matches: 11. The CDR3 length is 16 residues. Germline CDR1 is LNHDA and CDR2 is SQIVND (reference sequence). The CDR3 DNA is TGTGCCAGTAGTATATCGGAGGGGGACAGCTCATCACCCCTCCACTTT. Amino acids: CASSISEGDSSSPLHF.

The gene calls are TRBV11-3 and TRBJ2-1; 9 bases match TRBD1. With V trimmed by 5 bases and J by 4 bases, 9 bases remained unmatched. The CDR3 loop spans 16 amino acids. The germline V gene has CDR1 SGHNT and CDR2 YENEEA. The CDR3 DNA sequence: TGTGCCAGCAGCAAGACCGCGGGACAGGGTTACAATGAGCAGTTCTTC. Translating gives CASSKTAGQGYNEQFF.

The chain is built from TRBV6-6 and TRBJ1-6; 7 bases line up with TRBD1. This CDR3 spans 15 amino acids. CDR1 is MNHNY and CDR2 is SVGAGI in the germline V gene (reference sequence). V lost 6 bases and J lost 1; bases outside the gene matches: 3. The CDR3 DNA is TGTGCCAGCAGCCGACAGGGTTCCTATAATTCACCCCTCCACTTT. This gives the protein CASSRQGSYNSPLHF.

V usage is TRBV14 and J usage is TRBJ2-7, with D unclear. The germline CDR1 and CDR2 sequences are SGHDN and FVKESK. Trimming took 0 bases from V and 0 from J, leaving 9 bases between them. The CDR3 is 15 residues long. The CDR3 DNA is TGTGCCAGCAGCCAAGATCTCGTAACCTCCTACGAGCAGTACTTC. This codes for CASSQDLVTSYEQYF.

The V call is TRBV19, the J call TRBJ2-1; TRBD2 might be the D (7 bases). The V gene's germline CDR1 is LNHDA and CDR2 SQIVND (reference sequence). The CDR3 runs to 16 residues. V was cut by 0 bases and J by 8 bases, with 17 bases left in between. DNA for the CDR3: TGTGCCAGTAGTATAGAGGGGGCGGGAGTAGGGTATGAGCAGTTCTTC. Translating it yields CASSIEGAGVGYEQFF.

The chain uses TRBV2 and TRBJ2-2, with D perhaps being TRBD1 or TRBD2 (5 bases each). The CDR3 length is 19 residues. The V gene lost 2 bases and the J gene lost 2 bases, with 21 bases spanning the gap. Per the germline V gene, CDR1 is SNHLY and CDR2 is FYNNEI. In DNA, the CDR3 is TGTGCCAGCAGTGAATTGGGACGTAACAATAGAGCAAACACCGGGGAGCTGTTTTTT. Translating gives CASSELGRNNRANTGELFF.

The genes are TRBV2 and TRBJ2-7; 9 bases map to TRBD1. This CDR3 contains 14 residues. CDR1 and CDR2 (germline): SNHLY, FYNNEI. The J segment lost 7 bases and the V segment lost 6 bases, leaving 10 bases of the junction unmatched. CDR3 protein: CASRGVQGAREQYF. Here the CDR3 DNA reads TGTGCCAGCAGGGGGGTACAGGGGGCGAGGGAGCAGTACTTC.

This sequence joins TRBV5-4 and TRBJ1-1, with a weak D call TRBD1 (5 bases). The V and J ends lost 0 bases and 1 base respectively, with 10 bases between them. CDR1 is SGHNT and CDR2 is YYREEE in the germline V gene (reference sequence). The CDR3 sequence is 15 residues long. The CDR3 DNA reads TGTGCCAGCAGCTTGGCCGGGGGAGGGAACACTGAAGCTTTCTTT. This sequence encodes CASSLAGGGNTEAFF.

The chain recombines TRBV5-1 with TRBJ2-6, with TRBD1 as a possible D gene (6 bases). V was trimmed by 4 bases and J by 4 bases, leaving 15 bases between them. The CDR3 loop spans 16 amino acids. CDR1 and CDR2 (germline): SGHRS, YFSETQ. The DNA of the CDR3 is TGCGCCAGCAGCGAATACCCAGGGGCAGGGGCCAACGTCCTGACTTTC. This encodes CASSEYPGAGANVLTF.

The chain recombines TRBV6-5 with TRBJ2-7, with D possibly matching TRBD1 (6 bases). This CDR3 contains 15 residues. Between the trimmed V and J ends, which lost 4 bases and 0 bases, there was a span of 13 bases. CDR1 is MNHEY, CDR2 SVGAGI, per germline. The CDR3 DNA sequence: TGTGCCAGCAGTTGGGAGACAGGAACCTCCTACGAGCAGTACTTC. It is translated as CASSWETGTSYEQYF.

The chain links TRBV2 to TRBJ1-1; D gene uncertain. Germline V CDR1 and CDR2: SNHLY, FYNNEI. CDR3 size: 11 residues. V was cut by 11 bases and J by 7 bases, with 14 bases left in between. The CDR3 DNA sequence: TGTGCCCAACAAAAAGGAAATGAAGCTTTCTTT. Its protein is CAQQKGNEAFF.

This chain connects TRBV4-3 to TRBJ1-3; perhaps TRBD1 as D (5 bases). The CDR3 is 15 residues long. V was cut by 0 bases and J by 4 bases, with 10 bases left in between. Germline values: CDR1 LGHNA, CDR2 YSLEER. CDR3 sequence (DNA): TGCGCCAGCAGCCAAGACGGCAGGGCAGGAAACACCATATATTTT. It encodes CASSQDGRAGNTIYF.

This clone has only one observation. V and J are TRBV5-6 and TRBJ2-3; TRBD1 matches 9 bases. Germline V gives CDR1 SGHDT, CDR2 YYEEEE. The V gene end was trimmed by 3 bases and the J gene end by 4 bases; junction bases not matched to a gene: 6. This CDR3 has 15 amino acids. This chain's CDR3 is CASSSDRGVSDTQYF. CDR3 nucleotides: TGTGCCAGCAGCTCCGACAGGGGGGTATCAGATACGCAGTATTTT.